This TCR beta chain was captured in a study of tumor-infiltrating lymphocytes in localized non-small cell lung cancer. Assay: immunoSEQ multiplex PCR; the TCRdb copy retains only in-frame clones and omits some. The data contain about 7,100 clones, roughly three quarters of them singletons. CDR1 is SGHTA and CDR2 is FQGNSA in the germline V gene. V trimming: 4 bases; J trimming: 6 bases; junction bases outside the gene matches: 7. The CDR3 spans 14 residues. This sequence was found in a human donor with non-small cell lung cancer. J is TRBJ2-7 and V is TRBV7-2, with 9 bases identical to TRBD2. The sample taken for sequencing was uninvolved lung tissue not adjacent to the tumor. CDR3 in DNA: TGTGCCAGCAGCTATCGCGGGGGGGGAACCGAGCAGTACTTC. Translated, it gives CASSYRGGGTEQYF.